The 29 T cell receptor beta chains below come from one sample, sequenced in a study of blood T cell repertoires in COVID-19. The data were produced by immunoSEQ multiplex PCR, yet TCRdb's version contains in-frame clones alone and is incomplete. The sample lists tens of thousands of clones, around 89% occurring once. The sample taken for sequencing was peripheral blood. These receptors were obtained from a human donor in a cohort sampled during active COVID-19.

The V and J genes are TRBV27 and TRBJ1-6, with a weak D call TRBD1 (5 bases). This CDR3 has 13 amino acids. Trimming pared 8 bases from V and 9 bases from J, leaving 14 bases between. CDR1 is MNHEY and CDR2 is SMNVEV in the germline V gene (reference sequence). CDR3: CASGSRVSSPLHF. CDR3 coding DNA: TGTGCCAGCGGTTCCAGGGTTAGTTCACCCCTCCACTTT.

The chain recombines TRBV6-2 or TRBV6-3 with TRBJ2-3; D is unclear. Germline V CDR1 and CDR2: MNHEY, SVGEGT. The CDR3 totals 13 residues. V gave up 0 bases and J gave up 4 bases, with 5 bases separating them. The CDR3: CASSYSPADTQYF. CDR3 nucleotides: TGTGCCAGCAGTTACTCTCCGGCAGATACGCAGTATTTT.

This chain uses TRBV15 with TRBJ1-2, with D hard to call. V was cut by 0 bases and J by 7 bases, with 9 bases left in between. Germline CDR1 LNHNV, CDR2 YYDKDF (reference sequence). CDR3 size: 13 residues. The CDR3 spells CATSRDRQVGYTF. The CDR3 nucleotides read TGTGCCACCAGCAGAGATCGCCAGGTTGGCTACACCTTC. Complete variable domain (other parts from reference TRBV15 and TRBJ1-2): DAMVIQNPRYQVTQFGKPVTLSCSQTLNHNVMYWYQQKSSQAPKLLFHYYDKDFNNEADTPDNFQSRRPNTSFCFLDIRSPGLGDTAMYLCATSRDRQVGYTFGSGTRLTVV.

The CDR3 region is CASTPGGQGAFGYTF. The CDR3 DNA reads as TGTGCCAGCACCCCCGGGGGACAGGGGGCCTTTGGCTACACCTTC. This chain joins TRBV9 and TRBJ1-2; 12 bases map to TRBD1. Germline CDR1 is SGDLS and CDR2 is YYNGEE. The CDR3 has 15 residues. J was trimmed by 7 bases and V by 6 bases; bases with no gene match: 10. The full variable domain, with the rest looked up from reference TRBV9 and TRBJ1-2, is DSGVTQTPKHLITATGQRVTLRCSPRSGDLSVYWYQQSLDQGLQFLIQYYNGEERAKGNILERFSAQQFPDLHSELNLSSLELGDSALYFCASTPGGQGAFGYTFGSGTRLTVV.

V gene TRBV19 combines with J gene TRBJ2-3, with 11 bases aligning to TRBD2. V shed 3 bases and J 3 bases; nucleotides not matched to a gene: 5. Germline CDR1 LNHDA, CDR2 SQIVND (reference sequence). The CDR3 consists of 16 residues. The CDR3 loop is CASSIQTSGATDTQYF. CDR3 nucleotide sequence: TGTGCCAGTAGTATTCAGACTAGCGGGGCGACAGATACGCAGTATTTT.

The J gene is TRBJ2-2, the V gene TRBV5-1; TRBD1 matches 10 bases. The CDR3 extends over 16 amino acids. Germline V gene lookup returns CDR1 SGHRS and CDR2 YFSETQ. V lost 4 bases and J lost 4; bases outside the gene matches: 7. DNA of the CDR3: TGCGCCAGCAGCCAGACAGGGGGCGCCAGCACCGGGGAGCTGTTTTTT. Encoded protein: CASSQTGGASTGELFF.

The chain combines TRBV19 with TRBJ2-4; D possibly corresponds to TRBD2 (6 bases). The CDR3 spans 15 residues. Germline V CDR1 and CDR2: LNHDA, SQIVND (reference sequence). Deletions cut 3 bases from V and 7 bases from J, with 16 bases between. The DNA of the CDR3 is TGTGCCAGTAGTATCAGATCGACGGGGGATAACATTCAGTACTTC. Amino acid sequence: CASSIRSTGDNIQYF.

The rearrangement links TRBV28 to TRBJ1-1; no clear D gene. This CDR3 is built from 13 residues. V was cut by 5 bases and J by 0 bases, with 7 bases left in between. Germline CDR1 reads MDHEN; CDR2 reads SYDVKM. CDR3 amino acids: CASSLTVNTEAFF. CDR3 coding DNA: TGTGCCAGCAGTCTAACAGTGAACACTGAAGCTTTCTTT.

The rearrangement joins TRBV5-1 to TRBJ2-7; D not certain. Trimming pared 3 bases from V and 7 bases from J, leaving 17 bases between. The germline gives CDR1 SGHRS, CDR2 YFSETQ. CDR3 length: 14 residues. The CDR3 is CASSSSREAAEQYF. CDR3 sequence (DNA): TGCGCCAGCAGCTCCAGTCGCGAGGCAGCGGAGCAGTACTTC.

Worth noting for this clone: Other DNA sequences in the sample encode the same CDR3. This chain joins TRBV6-2 or TRBV6-3 and TRBJ2-7; no clear D gene. The CDR3 is 14 amino acids. Germline CDR1 and CDR2: MNHEY and SVGEGT. Trimming pared 0 bases from V and 3 bases from J, leaving 9 bases between. CDR3 residues: CASSYSRAYYEQYF. CDR3 coding DNA: TGTGCCAGCAGTTACTCGAGAGCGTACTACGAGCAGTACTTC.

The genes are TRBV18 and TRBJ2-1, with D possibly TRBD1 on 5 matching bases. V lost 1 base and J lost 7, with 17 bases in between. The germline CDR1 and CDR2 sequences are KGHSH and LQKENI. The CDR3 has 16 amino acids. CDR3 protein: CASSPRAPGLGNEQFF. CDR3 DNA sequence: TGTGCCAGCTCACCACGGGCGCCAGGGTTGGGAAATGAGCAGTTCTTC.

J is TRBJ2-5 and V is TRBV5-1; TRBD2 aligns across 10 bases. Germline V gene sequence: CDR1 SGHRS, CDR2 YFSETQ. J was trimmed by 1 base and V by 2 bases; bases with no gene match: 5. The CDR3 covers 16 residues. As DNA, the CDR3 is TGCGCCAGCAGCTTATCTAGCGGGGGACTCCAAGAGACCCAGTACTTC. Residues: CASSLSSGGLQETQYF.

This chain connects TRBV5-5 to TRBJ2-2, with D perhaps matching TRBD2 (5 bases). Germline CDR1 is SGHKS and CDR2 is YYEKEE (reference sequence). This CDR3 spans 16 amino acids. V lost 0 bases and J 4 bases, leaving 13 bases between the germline ends. The CDR3 sequence: CASSLGGVRGTGELFF. DNA for the CDR3: TGTGCCAGCAGCTTGGGTGGGGTCCGGGGCACCGGGGAGCTGTTTTTT.

V gene TRBV9 combines with J gene TRBJ2-5; 7 positions match TRBD2. Looked up from germline, CDR1 is SGDLS and CDR2 is YYNGEE. CDR3 length: 14 amino acids. V shed 0 bases, J shed 4 bases, and the junction held 3 bases outside the gene matches. The CDR3 sequence: CASSVGGGTETQYF. CDR3 bases: TGTGCCAGCAGCGTAGGGGGAGGGACAGAGACCCAGTACTTC.

The chain is built from TRBV11-2 and TRBJ2-7; possibly TRBD2 for D (5 bases). V was trimmed by 0 bases and J by 7 bases, leaving 19 bases between them. The CDR3 spans 16 residues. In germline, CDR1 is SGHAT, CDR2 FQNNGV. The CDR3 DNA reads TGTGCCAGCAGCTTAGATCTAGGAGTGGGGAGTAAGGAGCAGTACTTC. It specifies CASSLDLGVGSKEQYF.

This chain connects TRBV6-5 to TRBJ2-7, with 7 bases fitting TRBD1. CDR3 length: 14 residues. The V gene end was trimmed by 6 bases and the J gene end by 0 bases; junction bases not matched to a gene: 5. Germline V gene lookup returns CDR1 MNHEY and CDR2 SVGAGI. CDR3 loop: CASRDRPSSYEQYF. The CDR3 nucleotides read TGTGCCAGCAGGGACAGGCCTAGCTCCTACGAGCAGTACTTC.

The chain carries TRBV27 and TRBJ1-1; weak D call: TRBD1 (5 bases). Germline loops: CDR1 MNHEY, CDR2 SMNVEV (reference sequence). The CDR3 spans 15 residues. Trimming took off 4 bases at V and 1 base at J, with 13 bases between the two ends. The CDR3 is CASSSLDSWNTEAFF. CDR3 sequence (DNA): TGTGCCAGCAGTTCCCTTGACAGCTGGAACACTGAAGCTTTCTTT.

In the case of this clone: Relative to the germline gene, one junction end is altered; a read error may explain this. The V gene is TRBV28, the J gene TRBJ2-5; TRBD2 might be the D (5 bases). Germline-derived CDR1 and CDR2 are MDHEN and SYDVKM. The CDR3 totals 15 residues. In DNA form, the CDR3 reads TGTGCCAGCAGTTGGACGGGAACCTCAATAGAGGCCCAGTACTTC. Its translation is CASSWTGTSIEAQYF.

V is TRBV6-6 and J is TRBJ1-2; no reliable D call. Trimming pared 2 bases from V and 7 bases from J, leaving 14 bases between. This CDR3 contains 14 residues. CDR1 is MNHNY and CDR2 is SVGAGI in the germline V gene (reference sequence). The CDR3 loop is CASSYNLGVGGYTF. The CDR3 bases are TGTGCCAGCAGTTACAATCTCGGGGTCGGTGGCTACACCTTC.

The V and J genes are TRBV18 and TRBJ1-3; 9 bases line up with TRBD1. The CDR3 has 16 amino acids. V shed 3 bases and J 4 bases; nucleotides not matched to a gene: 7. Germline CDR1 is KGHSH and CDR2 is LQKENI. The chain's CDR3 is CASSPSGQGAGNTIYF. In DNA form, the CDR3 reads TGTGCCAGCTCACCTTCGGGACAGGGCGCGGGAAACACCATATATTTT.

The chain is built from TRBV13 and TRBJ1-2; TRBD1 aligns across 10 bases. The germline CDR1 and CDR2 sequences are PRHDT and FYEKMQ (reference sequence). V lost 5 bases and J lost 4; bases outside the gene matches: 7. The CDR3 loop spans 15 amino acids. CDR3 in DNA: TGTGCCAGCAGCGTAGACAGGGGGCGCGGCTATGGCTACACCTTC. Its translation is CASSVDRGRGYGYTF.

This clone was observed a handful of times. This rearrangement joins TRBV18 to TRBJ1-5; possibly TRBD1 for D (5 bases). V shed 2 bases and J shed 3 bases, with 14 bases lying between them. From germline, CDR1 is KGHSH and CDR2 LQKENI. The CDR3 has 16 amino acids. DNA for the CDR3: TGTGCCAGCTCACCAGGCGACACAGGCCCCAATCAGCCCCAGCATTTT. Translation: CASSPGDTGPNQPQHF.

The J gene is TRBJ1-5, the V gene TRBV7-9; no clear D. In germline, CDR1 is SEHNR, CDR2 FQNEAQ (reference sequence). The CDR3 is 14 residues long. Trimming shortened V by 1 base and J by 6 bases, and 10 bases separated the two germline ends. CDR3 DNA: TGTGCCAGCAGCTTAGAGCCGGGAATTCAGCCCCAGCATTTT. Residues: CASSLEPGIQPQHF.

The chain couples TRBV6-6 to TRBJ2-7; TRBD1 aligns across 7 bases. Losses at the gene ends were 2 bases for V and 1 base for J; bases not matched to a gene: 2. The CDR3 extends over 14 amino acids. Looked up from germline, CDR1 is MNHNY and CDR2 is SVGAGI (reference sequence). CDR3 sequence reads: CASSYPGQSYEQYF. The CDR3 region has the DNA TGTGCCAGCAGTTACCCGGGACAGTCCTACGAGCAGTACTTC.

The chain uses TRBV5-6 and TRBJ1-1, with D possibly TRBD1 on 6 matching bases. V was cut by 0 bases and J by 1 base, with 10 bases left in between. The V gene's germline CDR1 is SGHDT and CDR2 YYEEEE. This CDR3 region has 15 residues. The CDR3 loop reads CASSLGTVQNTEAFF. The CDR3 DNA sequence: TGTGCCAGCAGCTTGGGGACAGTTCAGAACACTGAAGCTTTCTTT.

The chain uses TRBV6-2 or TRBV6-3 and TRBJ2-5; 10 bases fit TRBD1. CDR1 and CDR2 from the germline V gene are MNHEY and SVGEGT. CDR3 length: 17 residues. V was clipped by 6 bases and J by 4 bases; unmatched bases: 14. The CDR3 coding sequence is TGTGCCAGCAGCTTTCGACAGGGGGCTAGAGGTGCAGAGACCCAGTACTTC. This gives the protein CASSFRQGARGAETQYF.

This clone was seen only a few times. The rearrangement uses TRBV5-4 and TRBJ1-1; D is ambiguous. This CDR3 contains 15 residues. The V gene's germline CDR1 is SGHNT and CDR2 YYREEE (reference sequence). Trimming pared 0 bases from V and 7 bases from J, leaving 16 bases between. The CDR3: CASSLVTPNGDEAFF. In DNA form, the CDR3 reads TGTGCCAGCAGCTTGGTCACTCCGAACGGGGATGAAGCTTTCTTT.

This clone was observed a few times. The CDR3 sequence is CASSTGLAGVEGDEQYF. For the CDR3, the DNA is TGCGCCAGCAGCACGGGACTAGCGGGCGTCGAGGGGGACGAGCAGTACTTC. The chain couples TRBV5-1 to TRBJ2-7, with TRBD2 matching 12 bases. Germline values: CDR1 SGHRS, CDR2 YFSETQ. The CDR3 loop spans 17 amino acids. Trimming took 4 bases from V and 5 from J; bases not matched to a gene: 13.

The chain recombines TRBV30 with TRBJ1-2, with 10 nucleotides matching TRBD1. After removal of 2 bases from V and 2 bases from J, the junction contained 8 bases not matched to a gene. Germline lookup yields CDR1 GTSNPN and CDR2 SVGIG (reference sequence). The CDR3 is 16 residues long. The CDR3 is CAWSRPGQGRNYGYTF. In nucleotides, the CDR3 is TGTGCCTGGAGTAGGCCGGGACAGGGGAGAAACTATGGCTACACCTTC.